Listed here is a single T cell receptor (beta chain). The antigen is not known. This entry comes from a study of chemoradiotherapy in HPV16-positive cancers. General study points: Non-HPV-specific T cells did not expand in tumors during treatment, whereas candidate HPV-specific clones and E7-related motifs did.

Assay used: immunoSEQ multiplex PCR; TCRdb lists only in-frame clones, some missing. This table holds several thousand clones, around 73% found once. This CDR3 comprises 17 residues. Germline CDR1 reads SGHDT; CDR2 reads YYEEEE. V shed 1 base and J shed 9 bases, with 20 bases lying between them. The sample was collected from a patient who underwent chemoradiotherapy. The V call is TRBV5-6, the J call TRBJ1-6, with no clear D. The TCR originated in a human donor with HPV-associated anogenital cancer. Here the CDR3 DNA reads TGTGCCAGCAGCTTGAAAACGATTGATGGGTCAGTTTCACCCCTCCACTTT. Its protein product is CASSLKTIDGSVSPLHF.